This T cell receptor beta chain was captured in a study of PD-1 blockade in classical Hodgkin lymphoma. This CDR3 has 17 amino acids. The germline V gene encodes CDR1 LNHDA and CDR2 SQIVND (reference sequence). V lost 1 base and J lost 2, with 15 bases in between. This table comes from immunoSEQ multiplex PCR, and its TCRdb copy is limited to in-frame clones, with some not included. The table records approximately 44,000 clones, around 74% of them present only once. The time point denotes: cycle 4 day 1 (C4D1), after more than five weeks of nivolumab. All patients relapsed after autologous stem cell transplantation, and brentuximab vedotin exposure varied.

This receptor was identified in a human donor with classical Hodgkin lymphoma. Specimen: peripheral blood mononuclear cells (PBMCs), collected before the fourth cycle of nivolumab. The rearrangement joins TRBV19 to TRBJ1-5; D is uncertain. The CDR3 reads CASSIVQTYLGNQPQHF. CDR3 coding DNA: TGTGCCAGTAGTATAGTACAGACCTACCTAGGCAATCAGCCCCAGCATTTT.